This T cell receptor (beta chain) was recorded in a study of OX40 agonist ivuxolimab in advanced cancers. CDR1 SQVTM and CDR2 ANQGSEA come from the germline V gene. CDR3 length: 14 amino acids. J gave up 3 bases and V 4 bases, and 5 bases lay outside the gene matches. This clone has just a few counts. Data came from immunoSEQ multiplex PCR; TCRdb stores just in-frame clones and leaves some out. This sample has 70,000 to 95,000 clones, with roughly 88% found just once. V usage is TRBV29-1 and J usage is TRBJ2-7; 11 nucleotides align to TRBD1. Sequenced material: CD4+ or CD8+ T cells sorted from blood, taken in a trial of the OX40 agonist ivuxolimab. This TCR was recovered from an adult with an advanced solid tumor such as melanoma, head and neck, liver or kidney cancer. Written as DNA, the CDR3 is TGCAGCGTTGGACGGGGACAGGGGGTCTACGAGCAGTACTTC. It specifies CSVGRGQGVYEQYF.